Presented here are 20 T cell receptor beta chains from one specimen sequenced in a study of blood T cell repertoires in COVID-19. The assay was immunoSEQ multiplex PCR, and TCRdb's table has in-frame clones only and misses some. Among around 200,000 clones listed, about 83% were seen once. What was sequenced was PBMCs or T cells enriched from blood (not recorded which). The source of these receptors is a man aged 40-50 years with acute COVID-19.

The chain recombines TRBV21-1 with TRBJ1-3; the table's D gene call, TRBD1, was not cross checked with the DNA. TRBV21-1 is marked as a pseudogene. This CDR3 has 15 amino acids. CDR3 bases: TGTGCCAGCAGCACTTCCGGGACAACTGGAAACACCATATATTTT. It yields the protein CASSTSGTTGNTIYF.

The CDR3 DNA reads as TGTGCCAGTAGTATAGCAGGGAACAGCTCACCCCTCCACTTT. Amino acids: CASSIAGNSSPLHF. The genes are TRBV19 and TRBJ1-6, with D perhaps matching TRBD1 (5 bases). CDR3 size: 14 residues. V was trimmed by 1 base and J by 10 bases, leaving 11 bases between them. Germline V CDR1 and CDR2: LNHDA, SQIVND (reference sequence).

The rearrangement joins TRBV29-1 to TRBJ1-1, with D unresolved. The V end lost 3 bases, the J end lost 6 bases, and 11 bases lay between the germline ends. Germline-derived CDR1 and CDR2 are SQVTM and ANQGSEA. CDR3 size: 12 residues. The chain's CDR3 is CSVDYRRAEAFF. The CDR3 DNA is TGCAGCGTTGACTACCGGAGGGCTGAAGCTTTCTTT.

The chain joins TRBV30 to TRBJ1-6, with TRBD1 identical over 7 bases. Germline CDR1 GTSNPN, CDR2 SVGIG (reference sequence). The CDR3 loop spans 14 amino acids. The trim removed 0 bases at V and 7 bases at J, leaving 3 bases unmatched. The CDR3 region is CAWSVGTANSPLHF. The CDR3 DNA reads as TGTGCCTGGAGTGTAGGGACAGCCAATTCACCCCTCCACTTT.

The rearrangement uses TRBV5-5 and TRBJ2-3; D not certain. The V and J ends lost 5 bases and 1 base respectively, with 8 bases between them. CDR3 size: 13 residues. Germline-derived CDR1 and CDR2 are SGHKS and YYEKEE (reference sequence). For the CDR3, the DNA is TGTGCCAGCAGTGACTCTGGCACAGATACGCAGTATTTT. It codes for CASSDSGTDTQYF.

The chain joins TRBV9 to TRBJ1-6, with D possibly being TRBD1 (6 bases). The CDR3 has 15 amino acids. From germline, CDR1 is SGDLS and CDR2 YYNGEE. Trimming took off 3 bases at V and 6 bases at J, with 13 bases between the two ends. The CDR3 coding sequence is TGTGCCAGCAGCGCAAGGACAGCACCTAATTCACCCCTCCACTTT. Protein: CASSARTAPNSPLHF.

This chain joins TRBV12-2 and TRBJ2-1; the DNA was not used to check the table's D call, TRBD1. TRBV12-2 is a pseudogene. The CDR3 sequence is 17 residues long. CDR3 region: CASRLAEKTSSYNEQFF. The CDR3 DNA follows: TGTGCAAGTCGCTTAGCAGAGAAGACAAGCTCCTACAATGAGCAGTTCTTC.

The rearrangement links TRBV27 to TRBJ1-2; no clear D. The CDR3 runs 14 residues. The ends were cut back, 6 bases at V and 4 bases at J, with 15 bases in the middle. The germline gives CDR1 MNHEY, CDR2 SMNVEV (reference sequence). The CDR3 DNA is TGTGCCAGCAGCCGGCGGGCAGAATCCTATGGCTACACCTTC. This codes for CASSRRAESYGYTF.

This sequence joins TRBV4-3 and TRBJ1-2; D possibly corresponds to TRBD1 (5 bases). CDR3 length: 15 residues. Germline V lookup: CDR1 LGHNA, CDR2 YSLEER. Between the trimmed V and J ends, which lost 4 bases and 8 bases, there was a span of 20 bases. The CDR3 DNA is TGCGCCAGCAGCCCAGAAGCCGGCCAGGGAGGGGGCTACACCTTC. Translation gives CASSPEAGQGGGYTF.

In DNA form, the CDR3 reads TGTGCCAGCAGCTCCGAAACTCTCAGGGGCCAGCCCCAGCATTTT. It yields the protein CASSSETLRGQPQHF. The V and J genes are TRBV7-6 and TRBJ1-5, with D tentatively TRBD1 (6 bases). V was clipped by 4 bases and J by 7 bases, with 17 bases between them. The CDR3 runs to 15 residues. Germline CDR1 SGHVS, CDR2 FNYEAQ.

The chain is built from TRBV4-2 and TRBJ2-1, with D perhaps matching TRBD2 (6 bases). V was clipped by 0 bases and J by 6 bases, with 9 bases between them. Germline CDR1 LGHNA, CDR2 YNFKEQ. The CDR3 sequence is 14 residues long. DNA for the CDR3: TGTGCCAGCAGCCAAGATGGGACTGTCAATGAGCAGTTCTTC. This sequence encodes CASSQDGTVNEQFF.

This clone was seen more than once but under ten times. The chain recombines TRBV28 with TRBJ2-3; 7 nucleotides line up with TRBD1. V shed 4 bases, J shed 2 bases, and the junction held 9 bases outside the gene matches. Germline CDR1 and CDR2: MDHEN and SYDVKM. The CDR3 totals 16 residues. CDR3 sequence: CASSSLGDSDTDTQYF. The DNA of the CDR3 is TGTGCCAGCAGTTCCCTCGGGGACAGTGACACAGATACGCAGTATTTT.

V gene TRBV28 combines with J gene TRBJ1-6, with D perhaps TRBD1 (6 bases). Trimming stripped 8 bases from V and 10 bases from J, with 24 bases between. The CDR3 length is 16 residues. In germline, CDR1 is MDHEN, CDR2 SYDVKM. In DNA, the CDR3 is TGTGCCAGCGTTTGGGGTTACAGGGCTAGAGGATCACCCCTCCACTTT. Translating it yields CASVWGYRARGSPLHF.

This sequence joins TRBV2 and TRBJ2-3; maybe TRBD1 (5 bases). V was trimmed by 10 bases and J by 3 bases, leaving 11 bases between them. CDR1 and CDR2 from the germline V gene are SNHLY and FYNNEI. This CDR3 is built from 12 residues. This CDR3 is CAMRQITDTQYF. Written as DNA, the CDR3 is TGTGCCATGAGACAGATAACAGATACGCAGTATTTT.

The chain uses TRBV7-9 and TRBJ1-1, with TRBD1 matching 8 bases. This CDR3 has 14 amino acids. Germline V gene sequence: CDR1 SEHNR, CDR2 FQNEAQ (reference sequence). After removal of 1 base from V and 8 bases from J, the junction contained 6 bases not matched to a gene. The DNA for the CDR3 is TGTGCCAGCAGCTTAGAGACAGGGGCCCCAGAAGCTTTCTTT. This translates into CASSLETGAPEAFF. The complete variable domain, with remaining parts taken from reference TRBV7-9 and TRBJ1-1, reads DTGVSQNPRHKITKRGQNVTFRCDPISEHNRLYWYRQTLGQGPEFLTYFQNEAQLEKSRLLSDRFSAERPKGSFSTLEIQRTEQGDSAMYLCASSLETGAPEAFFGQGTRLTVV.

V and J are TRBV19 and TRBJ2-1, with 9 nucleotides matching TRBD2. Trimming cost V 9 bases and J 3 bases; bases outside gene matches: 12. The CDR3 is 16 amino acids. Germline CDR1 LNHDA, CDR2 SQIVND (reference sequence). CDR3 DNA: TGTGCCAGCACTAAACTAGCGGGTTTCGACTACAATGAGCAGTTCTTC. It specifies CASTKLAGFDYNEQFF.

The chain joins TRBV11-2 to TRBJ2-5; D is possibly TRBD2 (6 bases). V was shortened by 6 bases and J by 7 bases, with 18 bases between the two germline ends. Germline V lookup: CDR1 SGHAT, CDR2 FQNNGV. This CDR3 is built from 14 residues. This chain's CDR3 is CASRGLDDERTQYF. Written as DNA, the CDR3 is TGTGCCAGCAGGGGACTGGACGACGAGAGGACCCAGTACTTC. Based on the CDR3 plus reference TRBV11-2 and TRBJ2-5, the full variable domain is EAGVAQSPRYKIIEKRQSVAFWCNPISGHATLYWYQQILGQGPKLLIQFQNNGVVDDSQLPKDRFSAERLKGVDSTLKIQPAKLEDSAVYLCASRGLDDERTQYFGPGTRLLVL.

This rearrangement joins TRBV4-1 to TRBJ1-1; D call uncertain. V was trimmed by 6 bases and J by 1 base, leaving 27 bases between them. In germline, CDR1 is MGHRA, CDR2 YSYEKL. The CDR3 loop spans 19 amino acids. The CDR3 reads CASSVVQYSAGQENTEAFF. Here the CDR3 DNA reads TGCGCCAGCAGTGTGGTCCAATACTCGGCTGGCCAGGAGAACACTGAAGCTTTCTTT.

The V and J genes are TRBV9 and TRBJ2-1; 12 bases are shared with TRBD2. Trimming took 2 bases from V and 4 from J; bases not matched to a gene: 7. The CDR3 length is 17 residues. Germline values: CDR1 SGDLS, CDR2 YYNGEE. CDR3 sequence reads: CASSVYGTSGSYNEQFF. CDR3 nucleotide sequence: TGTGCCAGCAGCGTGTATGGGACTAGCGGGTCTTACAATGAGCAGTTCTTC.

The CDR3 here is CAWSRLGGFGSPLHF. The CDR3 DNA follows: TGTGCCTGGAGTAGGTTGGGGGGATTCGGTTCACCCCTCCACTTT. The chain has TRBV30 and TRBJ1-6; tentatively, D is TRBD1 (5 bases). This CDR3 is built from 15 residues. V was shortened by 2 bases and J by 9 bases, with 17 bases between the two germline ends. Germline V gene data show CDR1 as GTSNPN and CDR2 as SVGIG (reference sequence). Combining the CDR3 with reference TRBV30 and TRBJ1-6 gives the whole variable domain SQTIHQWPATLVQPVGSPLSLECTVEGTSNPNLYWYRQAAGRGLQLLFYSVGIGQISSEVPQNLSASRPQDRQFILSSKKLLLSDSGFYLCAWSRLGGFGSPLHFGNGTRLTVT.